Listed below are T cell receptor beta chains from one sample, sequenced in a study of blood T cell repertoires in COVID-19. Sequenced by immunoSEQ multiplex PCR; TCRdb stores in-frame clones only, minus some. The sample shows around 140,000 clones, roughly 84% of them seen only once. The sequenced material came from peripheral blood. The receptors derive from a man aged 25 to 40 with COVID-19, enrolled during active disease. Each CDR3 is given with its conserved first and last residue. D genes are given only for firm matches. Clone size is shown for a subset of rows, as once, few, many or a class of expanded clone.

v_call,clone_size,d_call,j_call,cdr3_aa,cdr3_nt
TRBV6-1,once,NA,TRBJ2-7,CASSDREAADYEQYF,TGTGCCAGCAGTGATCGAGAGGCAGCCGACTACGAGCAGTACTTC
TRBV11-1,NA,NA,TRBJ2-2,CASSFRTQGTGELFF,TGTGCCAGCAGCTTCAGGACTCAAGGAACCGGGGAGCTGTTTTTT
TRBV28,NA,TRBD2,TRBJ2-3,CASSSLGLAGDTQYF,TGTGCCAGCAGTTCCCTGGGACTAGCGGGGGATACGCAGTATTTT
TRBV27,NA,NA,TRBJ1-1,CASSLRQGFNTEAFF,TGTGCCAGCAGTCTCCGGCAGGGTTTCAACACTGAAGCTTTCTTT
TRBV3-1/TRBV3-2,NA,NA,TRBJ1-2,CASSQGGRRASTYGYTF,TGTGCCAGCAGCCAAGGGGGTCGCAGGGCTTCAACCTATGGCTACACCTTC
TRBV19,NA,TRBD1,TRBJ1-5,CASSTRQGTQPQHF,TGTGCCAGTAGTACTCGACAGGGCACTCAGCCCCAGCATTTT
TRBV14,few,NA,TRBJ1-2,CASSQGTERGYGYTF,TGTGCCAGCAGCCAAGGGACAGAGAGGGGTTATGGCTACACCTTC
TRBV14,NA,NA,TRBJ2-1,CASSQGRNEQFF,TGTGCCAGCAGCCAAGGCAGAAATGAGCAGTTCTTC
TRBV6-1,NA,NA,TRBJ2-3,CASSEKTRADTQYF,TGTGCCAGCAGTGAAAAAACTCGTGCAGATACGCAGTATTTT
TRBV4-1,NA,TRBD1,TRBJ2-7,CASSQSSGGSYEQYF,TGCGCCAGCAGCCAATCGTCAGGGGGCTCCTACGAGCAGTACTTC
TRBV10-3,NA,NA,TRBJ2-6,CAINAGATGANVLTF,TGTGCCATCAACGCAGGGGCGACCGGGGCCAACGTCCTGACTTTC
TRBV5-5,few,NA,TRBJ1-5,CASSLVGGNSNQPQHF,TGTGCCAGCAGCTTGGTCGGCGGGAATAGCAATCAGCCCCAGCATTTT
TRBV6-5,NA,NA,TRBJ2-7,CASTVTWGGPYEQYF,TGTGCCAGCACGGTAACCTGGGGGGGGCCTTACGAGCAGTACTTC
TRBV4-1,NA,NA,TRBJ2-3,CASSLRRGTDTQYF,TGCGCCAGCAGCCTTCGAAGGGGAACAGATACGCAGTATTTT
TRBV23-1,NA,TRBD1,TRBJ2-7,CASSHDRGSYEQYF,TGCGCCAGCAGTCACGACAGGGGATCGTACGAGCAGTACTTC
TRBV7-2,once,TRBD2,TRBJ2-7,CASQVGGAYEQYF,TGTGCCAGCCAGGTCGGGGGGGCCTACGAGCAGTACTTC
TRBV28,NA,TRBD2,TRBJ2-3,CASSSPLGERGSTDTQYF,TGTGCCAGCAGTTCCCCCCTGGGGGAGCGGGGGAGCACAGATACGCAGTATTTT
TRBV2,NA,NA,TRBJ1-3,CASSASGNTIYF,TGTGCCAGCAGTGCATCTGGAAACACCATATATTTT
TRBV9,NA,NA,TRBJ2-7,CASSERGISYEQYF,TGTGCCAGCAGCGAGCGAGGAATTTCCTACGAGCAGTACTTC
TRBV27,NA,NA,TRBJ1-1,CASTPDYTNTEAFF,TGTGCCAGCACCCCAGATTACACGAACACTGAAGCTTTCTTT
TRBV19,few,TRBD2,TRBJ2-7,CASSMGLAGGEQYF,TGTGCCAGTAGTATGGGGCTAGCGGGAGGCGAGCAGTACTTC
TRBV30,once,NA,TRBJ2-7,CAWSVRLGMKSSYEQYF,TGTGCCTGGAGTGTACGATTGGGCATGAAGAGCTCCTACGAGCAGTACTTC
TRBV27,NA,TRBD2,TRBJ2-1,CASSPRSGSSYNEQFF,TGTGCCAGCAGCCCCCGAAGCGGGAGCTCCTACAATGAGCAGTTCTTC
TRBV6-1,NA,TRBD1,TRBJ1-2,CASSEGDRGRYGYTF,TGTGCCAGCAGTGAAGGGGACAGGGGGAGGTATGGCTACACCTTC
TRBV7-3,NA,NA,TRBJ2-7,CASSFFRGSSYEQYF,TGTGCCAGCAGCTTTTTCAGAGGGAGTAGCTACGAGCAGTACTTC
TRBV19,NA,TRBD2,TRBJ2-5,CASRVAGGEETQYF,TGTGCCAGTAGGGTAGCGGGAGGGGAAGAGACCCAGTACTTC
TRBV28,NA,NA,TRBJ1-4,CASSSPGFLFF,TGTGCCAGCAGTTCACCGGGATTCCTGTTTTTT
TRBV29-1,NA,TRBD2,TRBJ2-5,CSARTSGTETQYF,TGCAGCGCCAGGACTAGCGGGACAGAGACCCAGTACTTC
TRBV19,NA,TRBD2,TRBJ2-3,CATSSGGKITDTQYF,TGTGCCACCAGTAGCGGGGGGAAGATCACAGATACGCAGTATTTT
TRBV2,NA,NA,TRBJ2-7,CASSEGATEQYF,TGTGCCAGCAGTGAAGGGGCGACCGAGCAGTACTTC
TRBV2,few,NA,TRBJ1-5,CASRRGDSNQPQHF,TGTGCCAGCAGAAGGGGTGATAGCAATCAGCCCCAGCATTTT
TRBV19,NA,TRBD1,TRBJ2-5,CASSATGGETQYF,TGTGCCAGTAGTGCGACAGGGGGAGAGACCCAGTACTTC
TRBV4-1,NA,TRBD1,TRBJ1-3,CASSQDSGGLNTIYF,TGCGCCAGCAGCCAAGATTCAGGGGGCCTAAACACCATATATTTT
TRBV6-2/TRBV6-3,NA,NA,TRBJ2-7,CASSYSIDSSYEQYF,TGTGCCAGCAGTTACTCGATAGACAGCTCCTACGAGCAGTACTTC
TRBV28,NA,TRBD1,TRBJ2-3,CASSSGTGVTDTQYF,TGTGCCAGCAGTTCCGGGACAGGCGTCACAGATACGCAGTATTTT
TRBV14,NA,TRBD2,TRBJ2-3,CASSQDYGSGGLDTQYF,TGTGCCAGCAGCCAAGATTACGGTTCGGGAGGATTAGATACGCAGTATTTT
TRBV9,NA,NA,TRBJ2-5,CASSAPTTGFSSETQYF,TGTGCCAGCAGCGCACCAACGACAGGCTTTTCTTCAGAGACCCAGTACTTC
TRBV6-6,NA,TRBD1,TRBJ1-2,CASSYWGTGDGYTF,TGTGCCAGCAGTTACTGGGGGACAGGGGATGGCTACACCTTC
TRBV7-3,few,TRBD1,TRBJ2-1,CASSLRTGRGDEQFF,TGTGCCAGCAGCCTAAGGACAGGGAGAGGGGATGAGCAGTTCTTC
TRBV4-1,NA,TRBD2,TRBJ2-5,CASRFSGRAGETQYF,TGCGCCAGCAGGTTTAGCGGGAGGGCCGGGGAGACCCAGTACTTC
TRBV7-2,NA,NA,TRBJ2-7,CASSTDRSSYEQYF,TGTGCCAGCAGCACGGACAGATCCTCCTACGAGCAGTACTTC
TRBV10-2,NA,TRBD1,TRBJ2-2,CASRSDRDRLTGELFF,TGCGCCAGCAGGTCGGACAGGGACCGACTCACCGGGGAGCTGTTTTTT
TRBV30,NA,TRBD1,TRBJ1-5,CAWSIAGTADQPQHF,TGTGCCTGGAGTATCGCCGGGACAGCAGATCAGCCCCAGCATTTT
TRBV7-9,NA,NA,TRBJ2-7,CASRLEGVNEQYF,TGTGCCAGCAGGTTGGAGGGGGTGAACGAGCAGTACTTC
TRBV2,NA,NA,TRBJ2-1,CASSERQYNEQFF,TGTGCCAGCAGTGAGAGACAGTACAATGAGCAGTTCTTC
TRBV12-5,NA,TRBD2,TRBJ2-1,CASGLGLAGFGEQFF,TGTGCTAGTGGTTTGGGACTAGCGGGATTTGGTGAGCAGTTCTTC
TRBV9,NA,NA,TRBJ2-7,CASSVGGSYEQYF,TGTGCCAGCAGCGTAGGTGGCAGCTACGAGCAGTACTTC
TRBV28,NA,TRBD2,TRBJ2-1,CASSSGLAEHEQFF,TGTGCCAGCAGTTCGGGACTAGCGGAACATGAGCAGTTCTTC
TRBV2,NA,TRBD1,TRBJ2-6,CASSFRGGREGANVLTF,TGTGCCAGCAGTTTTCGAGGGGGCCGAGAAGGGGCCAACGTCCTGACTTTC
TRBV5-6,few,NA,TRBJ1-2,CASSGSRGIYGYTF,TGTGCCAGCAGCGGAAGTAGGGGAATCTATGGCTACACCTTC
TRBV5-1,NA,NA,TRBJ2-1,CASSAGSEGNEQFF,TGCGCCAGCTCGGCGGGCTCAGAGGGCAATGAGCAGTTCTTC
TRBV6-1,NA,NA,TRBJ1-1,CASSEEDSWTEAFF,TGTGCCAGCAGTGAAGAGGACTCCTGGACTGAAGCTTTCTTT
TRBV30,NA,TRBD2,TRBJ2-3,CAWSVRGLAGGSADTQYF,TGTGCCTGGAGTGTACGAGGACTAGCGGGGGGGAGCGCAGATACGCAGTATTTT
TRBV28,NA,TRBD2,TRBJ2-1,CASTSGRKRQFF,TGTGCCAGCACTAGCGGGAGAAAGAGGCAGTTCTTC